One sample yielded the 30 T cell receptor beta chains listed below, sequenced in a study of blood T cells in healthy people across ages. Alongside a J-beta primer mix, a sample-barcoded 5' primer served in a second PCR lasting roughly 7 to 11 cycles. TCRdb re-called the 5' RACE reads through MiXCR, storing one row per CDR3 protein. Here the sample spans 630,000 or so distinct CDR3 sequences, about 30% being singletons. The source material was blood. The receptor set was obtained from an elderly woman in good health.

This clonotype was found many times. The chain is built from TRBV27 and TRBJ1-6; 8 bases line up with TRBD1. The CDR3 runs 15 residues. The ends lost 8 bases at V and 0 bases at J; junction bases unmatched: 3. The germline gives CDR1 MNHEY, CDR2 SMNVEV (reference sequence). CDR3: CASGQGNSYNSPLHF. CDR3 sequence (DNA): TGTGCCAGCGGACAGGGCAACTCCTATAATTCACCCCTCCACTTT.

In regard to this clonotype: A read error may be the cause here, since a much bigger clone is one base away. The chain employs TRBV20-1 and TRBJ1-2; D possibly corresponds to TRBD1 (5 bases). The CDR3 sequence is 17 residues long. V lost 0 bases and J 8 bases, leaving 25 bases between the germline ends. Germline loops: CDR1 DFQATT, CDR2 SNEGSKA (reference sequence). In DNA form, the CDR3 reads TGCAGTGCTAGAGATCAGAGGAAAGGGGCCCTCTCGGGAGGCTACACCTTC. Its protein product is CSARDQRKGALSGGYTF.

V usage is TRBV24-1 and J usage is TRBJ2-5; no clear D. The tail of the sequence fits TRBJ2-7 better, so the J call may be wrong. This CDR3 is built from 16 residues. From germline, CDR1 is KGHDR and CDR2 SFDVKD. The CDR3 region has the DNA TGTGCCACCAGTGATTTGGATCCGGCGTGGGGCTACGAGCAGTACTTC. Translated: CATSDLDPAWGYEQYF.

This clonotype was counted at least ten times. The CDR3 spells CASSVEPGGVKAFF. The CDR3 nucleotides read TGTGCCAGCAGCGTAGAACCAGGGGGGGTTAAAGCTTTCTTT. The genes are TRBV9 and TRBJ1-1; TRBD1 agrees at 7 bases. The CDR3 extends over 14 amino acids. V trimming: 0 bases; J trimming: 9 bases; junction bases outside the gene matches: 8. The V gene's germline CDR1 is SGDLS and CDR2 YYNGEE.

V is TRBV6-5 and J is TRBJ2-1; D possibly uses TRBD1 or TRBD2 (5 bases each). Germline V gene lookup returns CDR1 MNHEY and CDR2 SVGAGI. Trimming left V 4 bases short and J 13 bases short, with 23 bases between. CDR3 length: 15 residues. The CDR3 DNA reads TGTGCCAGCAGTTCCCGGGGACCAGCTCCGAAGACCCAGTTCTTC. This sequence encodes CASSSRGPAPKTQFF.

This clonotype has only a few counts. CDR3 nucleotides: TGTGCCAGCAGTTACAACGGGAACTATGGCTACACCTTC. As protein: CASSYNGNYGYTF. The rearrangement joins TRBV6-2 or TRBV6-3 to TRBJ1-2; D unclear. CDR1 is MNHEY and CDR2 is SVGEGT in the germline V gene. V lost 2 bases to trimming and J lost 2 bases, with 6 bases between them. The CDR3 loop spans 13 amino acids.

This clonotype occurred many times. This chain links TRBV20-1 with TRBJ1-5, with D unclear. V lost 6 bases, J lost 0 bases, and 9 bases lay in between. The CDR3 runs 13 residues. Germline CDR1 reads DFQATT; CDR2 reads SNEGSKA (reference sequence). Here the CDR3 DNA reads TGCAGTGCCACCAACCCTAGCAATCAGCCCCAGCATTTT. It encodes CSATNPSNQPQHF.

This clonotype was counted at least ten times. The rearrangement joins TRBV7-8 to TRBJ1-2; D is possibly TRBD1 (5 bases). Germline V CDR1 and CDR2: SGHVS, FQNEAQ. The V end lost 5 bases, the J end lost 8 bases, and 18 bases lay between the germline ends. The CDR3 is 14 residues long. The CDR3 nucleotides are TGTGCCAGCAGCCTCCTGAGAGGGGCAGGGGGCTACACCTTC. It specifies CASSLLRGAGGYTF.

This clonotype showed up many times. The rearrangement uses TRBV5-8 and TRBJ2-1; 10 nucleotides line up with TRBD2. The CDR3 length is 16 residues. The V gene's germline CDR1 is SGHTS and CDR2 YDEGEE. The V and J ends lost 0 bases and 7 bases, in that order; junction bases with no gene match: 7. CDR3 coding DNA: TGTGCCAGCAGCTTGGGGATTAGCGGGGGGCTGAATGAGCAGTTCTTC. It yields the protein CASSLGISGGLNEQFF.

In DNA form, the CDR3 reads TGTGCCAGCAGTTACTCGGACACTACGGGGCAGTACTTC. Translating gives CASSYSDTTGQYF. J is TRBJ2-5 and V is TRBV6-6; tentatively, D is TRBD1 or TRBD2 (5 bases each). This CDR3 is 13 amino acids long. Trimming cost V 0 bases and J 11 bases, with 13 bases left between them. The germline V gene encodes CDR1 MNHNY and CDR2 SVGAGI (reference sequence).

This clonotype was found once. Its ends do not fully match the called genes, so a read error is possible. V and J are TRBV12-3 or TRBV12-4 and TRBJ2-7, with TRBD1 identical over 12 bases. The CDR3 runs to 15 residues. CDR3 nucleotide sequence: TGCGCCAGCACCGCGGGACAGGGGGCTTGCTACGAGCAGTACTTC. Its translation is CASTAGQGACYEQYF.

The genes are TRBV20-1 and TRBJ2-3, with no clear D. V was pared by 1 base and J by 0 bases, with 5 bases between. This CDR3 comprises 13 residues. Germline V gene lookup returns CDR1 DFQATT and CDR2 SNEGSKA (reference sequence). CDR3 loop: CSARGSSTDTQYF. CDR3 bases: TGCAGTGCTAGAGGGTCCAGCACAGATACGCAGTATTTT.

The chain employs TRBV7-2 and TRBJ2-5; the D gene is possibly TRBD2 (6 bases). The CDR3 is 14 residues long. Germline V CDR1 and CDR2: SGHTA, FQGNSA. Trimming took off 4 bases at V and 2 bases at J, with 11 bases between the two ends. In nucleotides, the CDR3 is TGTGCCAGCAGCTCCATGGGAGGTCAAGAGACCCAGTACTTC. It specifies CASSSMGGQETQYF.

The CDR3 nucleotides read TGCAGTGCTCCGGACAGGGAGATCTACGAGCAGTACTTC. Its translation: CSAPDREIYEQYF. The rearrangement joins TRBV20-1 to TRBJ2-5; 8 bases map to TRBD1. Near its end, the DNA agrees better with TRBJ2-7, so the J call may be wrong. This CDR3 contains 13 residues. Germline V gene sequence: CDR1 DFQATT, CDR2 SNEGSKA (reference sequence).

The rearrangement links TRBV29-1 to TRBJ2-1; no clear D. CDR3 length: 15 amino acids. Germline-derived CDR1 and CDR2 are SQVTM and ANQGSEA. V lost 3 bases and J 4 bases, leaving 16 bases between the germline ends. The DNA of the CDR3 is TGCAGCGTTGAGGGGTCCCATGACCCTTACAATGAGCAGTTCTTC. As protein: CSVEGSHDPYNEQFF.

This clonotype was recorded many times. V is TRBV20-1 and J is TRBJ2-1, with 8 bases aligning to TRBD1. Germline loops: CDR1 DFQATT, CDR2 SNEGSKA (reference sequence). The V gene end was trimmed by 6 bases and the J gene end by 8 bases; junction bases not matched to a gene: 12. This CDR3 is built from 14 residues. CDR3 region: CSAKRTGSLHEQFF. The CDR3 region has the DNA TGCAGTGCGAAGAGGACAGGGAGTCTACATGAGCAGTTCTTC.

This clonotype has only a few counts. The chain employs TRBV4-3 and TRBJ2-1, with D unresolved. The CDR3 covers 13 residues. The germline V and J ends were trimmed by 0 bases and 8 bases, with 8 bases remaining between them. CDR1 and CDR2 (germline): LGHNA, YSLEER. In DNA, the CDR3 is TGCGCCAGCAGCCAAGAGTTGACCTATGAGCAGTTCTTC. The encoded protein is CASSQELTYEQFF.

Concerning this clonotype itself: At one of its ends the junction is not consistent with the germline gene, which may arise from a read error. CDR3 bases: TGTGCCAGCAGTTTTGGAAGGAATTCACCCCCCCACTTT. Residues: CASSFGRNSPPHF. V gene TRBV27 combines with J gene TRBJ1-6; no definite D call. The CDR3 is made up of 13 amino acids. From germline, CDR1 is MNHEY and CDR2 SMNVEV (reference sequence).

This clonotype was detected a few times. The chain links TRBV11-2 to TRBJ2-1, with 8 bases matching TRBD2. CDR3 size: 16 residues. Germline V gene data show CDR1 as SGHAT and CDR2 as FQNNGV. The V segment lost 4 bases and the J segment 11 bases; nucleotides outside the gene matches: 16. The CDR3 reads CASSYSLAGPPRKQFF. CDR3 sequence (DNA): TGTGCCAGCAGCTACAGTCTAGCGGGCCCCCCCCGGAAGCAGTTCTTC.

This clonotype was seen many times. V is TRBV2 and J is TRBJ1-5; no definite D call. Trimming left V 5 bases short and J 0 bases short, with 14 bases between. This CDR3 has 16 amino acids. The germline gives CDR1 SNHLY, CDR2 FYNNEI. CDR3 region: CASSLRGDSSNQPQHF. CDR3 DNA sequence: TGTGCCAGCAGTCTCCGCGGGGATAGTAGCAATCAGCCCCAGCATTTT.

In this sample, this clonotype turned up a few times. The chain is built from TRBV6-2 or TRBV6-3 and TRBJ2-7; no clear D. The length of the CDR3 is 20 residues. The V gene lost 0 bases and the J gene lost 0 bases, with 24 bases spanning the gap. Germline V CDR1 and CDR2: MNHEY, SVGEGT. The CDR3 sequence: CASSYSFLKQRQKSSYEQYF. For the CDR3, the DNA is TGTGCCAGCAGTTACTCGTTTCTCAAACAAAGACAAAAGAGCTCCTACGAGCAGTACTTC.

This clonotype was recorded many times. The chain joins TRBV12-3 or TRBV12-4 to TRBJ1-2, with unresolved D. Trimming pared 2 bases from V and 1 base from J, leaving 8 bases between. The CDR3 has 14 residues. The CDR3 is CASSLNRFNYGYTF. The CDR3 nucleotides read TGTGCCAGCAGTTTAAACCGATTTAACTATGGCTACACCTTC.

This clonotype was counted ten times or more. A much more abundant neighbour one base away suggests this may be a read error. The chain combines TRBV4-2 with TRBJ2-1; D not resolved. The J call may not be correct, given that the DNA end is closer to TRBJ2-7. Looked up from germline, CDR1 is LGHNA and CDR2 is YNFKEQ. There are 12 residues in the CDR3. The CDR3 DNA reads TGTGCCAGCAGCCAGGATTACAATGAGCAGTACTTC. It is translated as CASSQDYNEQYF.

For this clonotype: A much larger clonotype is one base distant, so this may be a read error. CDR3 nucleotide sequence: TGCAGTGCATACGACGGTAGAGGGACTGGAGCTTTCTTT. Amino acids: CSAYDGRGTGAFF. The chain employs TRBV20-1 and TRBJ1-1; D perhaps matches TRBD1 (5 bases). The V gene's germline CDR1 is DFQATT and CDR2 SNEGSKA (reference sequence). This CDR3 spans 13 amino acids.

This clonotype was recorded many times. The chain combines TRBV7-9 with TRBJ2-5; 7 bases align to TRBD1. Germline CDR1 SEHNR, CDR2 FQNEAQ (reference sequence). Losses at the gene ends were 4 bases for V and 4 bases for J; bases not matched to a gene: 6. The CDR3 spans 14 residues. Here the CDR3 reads CASSWDSLGETQYF. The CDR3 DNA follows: TGTGCCAGCAGCTGGGACAGCCTCGGAGAGACCCAGTACTTC.

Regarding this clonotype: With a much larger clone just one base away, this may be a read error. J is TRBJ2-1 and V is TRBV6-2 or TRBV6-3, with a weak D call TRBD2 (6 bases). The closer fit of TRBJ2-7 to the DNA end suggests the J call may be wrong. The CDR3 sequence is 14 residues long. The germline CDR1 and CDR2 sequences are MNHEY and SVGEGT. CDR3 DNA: TGTGCCAGCAGTTCGTCCGGGACTCACAATGAGCAGTACTTC. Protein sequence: CASSSSGTHNEQYF.

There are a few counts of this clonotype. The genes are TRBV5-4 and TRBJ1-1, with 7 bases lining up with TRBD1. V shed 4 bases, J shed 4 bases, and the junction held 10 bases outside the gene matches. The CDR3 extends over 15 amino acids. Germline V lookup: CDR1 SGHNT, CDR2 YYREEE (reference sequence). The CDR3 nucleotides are TGTGCCAGCAGCCTGCCGAAGGGGGCGTCCACTGAAGCTTTCTTT. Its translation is CASSLPKGASTEAFF.

CDR3 coding DNA: TGTGCCACCTTGGACCACAATGAGCAGTTCTTC. It yields the protein CATLDHNEQFF. J is TRBJ2-1 and V is TRBV6-1, with D unresolved. The CDR3 totals 11 residues. In germline, CDR1 is MNHNS, CDR2 SASEGT. Deletions cut 10 bases from V and 5 bases from J, with 9 bases between.

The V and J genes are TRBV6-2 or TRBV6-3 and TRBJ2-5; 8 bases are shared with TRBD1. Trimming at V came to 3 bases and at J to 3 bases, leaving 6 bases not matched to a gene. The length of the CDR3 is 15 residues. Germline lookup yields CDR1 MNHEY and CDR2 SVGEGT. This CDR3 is CASSYPGQDEETQYF. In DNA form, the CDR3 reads TGTGCCAGCAGTTATCCGGGACAGGATGAAGAGACCCAGTACTTC.

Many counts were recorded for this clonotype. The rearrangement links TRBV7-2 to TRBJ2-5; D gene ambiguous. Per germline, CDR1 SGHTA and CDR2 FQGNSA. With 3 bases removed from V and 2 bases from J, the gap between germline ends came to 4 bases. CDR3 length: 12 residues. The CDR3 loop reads CASSFSQETQYF. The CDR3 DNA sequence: TGTGCCAGCAGCTTTTCTCAAGAGACCCAGTACTTC.